This T cell receptor beta chain was obtained from a study of cytomegalovirus exposure and HLA in healthy donors. Germline assignment: CDR1 SQVTM and CDR2 ANQGSEA. CDR3 length: 16 amino acids. With V trimmed by 4 bases and J by 0 bases, 8 bases remained unmatched. Primers for the PCR totalled 60 Vbeta and 13 Jbeta. Assay used: immunoSEQ multiplex PCR; TCRdb lists only in-frame clones, some missing. The sample includes tens of thousands of clones, around 71% of them seen just once. The sequence was collected from a man aged 55 to 70 in good health and CMV-seronegative. The chain combines TRBV29-1 with TRBJ2-1, with 8 bases lining up with TRBD2. The specimen was PBMCs. CDR3 sequence: CSVVQLAASSYNEQFF. CDR3 DNA: TGCAGCGTTGTTCAACTAGCGGCTAGCTCCTACAATGAGCAGTTCTTC.